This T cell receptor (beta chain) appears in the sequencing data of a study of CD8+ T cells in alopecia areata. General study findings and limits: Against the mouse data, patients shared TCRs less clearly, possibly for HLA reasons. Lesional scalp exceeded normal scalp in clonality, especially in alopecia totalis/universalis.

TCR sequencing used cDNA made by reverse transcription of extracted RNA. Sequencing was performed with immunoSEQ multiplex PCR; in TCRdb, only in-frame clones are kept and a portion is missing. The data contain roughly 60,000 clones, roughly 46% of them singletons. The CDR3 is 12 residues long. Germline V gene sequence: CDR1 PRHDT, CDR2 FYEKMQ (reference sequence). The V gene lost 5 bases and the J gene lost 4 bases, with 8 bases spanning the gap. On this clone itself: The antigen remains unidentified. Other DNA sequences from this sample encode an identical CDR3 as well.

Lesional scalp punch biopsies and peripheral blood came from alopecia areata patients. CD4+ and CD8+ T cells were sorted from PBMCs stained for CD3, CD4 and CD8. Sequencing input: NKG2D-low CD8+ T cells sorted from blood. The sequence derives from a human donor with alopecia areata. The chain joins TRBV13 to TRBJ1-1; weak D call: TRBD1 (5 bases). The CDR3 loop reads CASSPGGTEAFF. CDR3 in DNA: TGTGCCAGCAGCCCGGGGGGCACTGAAGCTTTCTTT.